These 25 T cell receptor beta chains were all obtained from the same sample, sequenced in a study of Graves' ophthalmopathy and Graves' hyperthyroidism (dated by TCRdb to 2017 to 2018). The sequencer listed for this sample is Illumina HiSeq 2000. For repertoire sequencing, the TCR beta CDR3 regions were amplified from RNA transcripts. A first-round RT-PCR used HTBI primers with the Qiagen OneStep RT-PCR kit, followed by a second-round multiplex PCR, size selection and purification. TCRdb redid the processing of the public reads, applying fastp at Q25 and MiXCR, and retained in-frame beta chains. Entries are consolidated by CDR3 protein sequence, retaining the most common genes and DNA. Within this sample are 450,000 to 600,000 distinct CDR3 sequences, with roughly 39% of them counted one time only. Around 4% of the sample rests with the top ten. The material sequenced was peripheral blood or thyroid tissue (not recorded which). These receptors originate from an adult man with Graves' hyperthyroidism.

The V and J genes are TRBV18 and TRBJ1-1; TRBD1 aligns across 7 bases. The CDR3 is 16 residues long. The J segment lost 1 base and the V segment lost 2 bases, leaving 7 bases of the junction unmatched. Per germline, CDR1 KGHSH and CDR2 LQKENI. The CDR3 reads CASSPVLQGTNTEAFF. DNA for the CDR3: TGTGCCAGCTCACCAGTTTTACAGGGGACGAACACTGAAGCTTTCTTT.

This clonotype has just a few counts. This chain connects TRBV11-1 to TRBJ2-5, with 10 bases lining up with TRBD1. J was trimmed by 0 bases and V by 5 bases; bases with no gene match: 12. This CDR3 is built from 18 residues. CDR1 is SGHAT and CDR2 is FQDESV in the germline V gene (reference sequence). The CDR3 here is CASSPRDRGFGYQETQYF. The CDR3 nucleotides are TGTGCCAGCAGCCCCCGGGACAGGGGATTCGGGTACCAAGAGACCCAGTACTTC.

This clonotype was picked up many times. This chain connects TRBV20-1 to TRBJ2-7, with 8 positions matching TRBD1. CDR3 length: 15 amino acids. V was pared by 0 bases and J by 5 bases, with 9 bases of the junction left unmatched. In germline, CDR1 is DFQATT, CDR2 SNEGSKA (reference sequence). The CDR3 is CSARENPTGEDEQYF. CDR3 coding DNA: TGCAGTGCTAGAGAAAACCCGACAGGGGAGGACGAGCAGTACTTC.

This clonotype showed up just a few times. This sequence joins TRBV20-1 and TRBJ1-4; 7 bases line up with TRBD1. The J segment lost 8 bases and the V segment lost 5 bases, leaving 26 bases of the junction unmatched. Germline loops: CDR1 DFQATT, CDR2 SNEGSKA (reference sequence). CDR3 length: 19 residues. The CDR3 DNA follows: TGCAGTGCTGCACTTTCCGATGACAGGGAGAGGGAGATAAGGGAAAAACTGTTTTTT. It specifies CSAALSDDREREIREKLFF.

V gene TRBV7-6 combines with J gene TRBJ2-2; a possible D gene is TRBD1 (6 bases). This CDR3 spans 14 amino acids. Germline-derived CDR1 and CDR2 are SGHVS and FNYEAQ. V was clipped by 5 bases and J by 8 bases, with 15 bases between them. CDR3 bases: TGTGCCAGCAGCCAAAATCTCGGGACAGGGGAGCTGTTTTTT. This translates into CASSQNLGTGELFF.

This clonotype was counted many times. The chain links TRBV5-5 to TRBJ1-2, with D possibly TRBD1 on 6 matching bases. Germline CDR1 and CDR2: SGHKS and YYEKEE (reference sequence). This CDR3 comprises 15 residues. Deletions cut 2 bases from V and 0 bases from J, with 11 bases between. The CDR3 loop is CASSLGGYSNYGYTF. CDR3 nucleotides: TGTGCCAGCAGCTTAGGGGGGTACTCTAACTATGGCTACACCTTC.

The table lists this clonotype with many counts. The CDR3 DNA is TGTGCCAGCAGCTACCCAGACGGTTACGAGCAGTACTTC. This gives the protein CASSYPDGYEQYF. The rearrangement links TRBV7-9 to TRBJ2-7; no clear D. V lost 4 bases and J 4 bases, leaving 11 bases between the germline ends. Germline assignment: CDR1 SEHNR and CDR2 FQNEAQ (reference sequence). This CDR3 contains 13 residues.

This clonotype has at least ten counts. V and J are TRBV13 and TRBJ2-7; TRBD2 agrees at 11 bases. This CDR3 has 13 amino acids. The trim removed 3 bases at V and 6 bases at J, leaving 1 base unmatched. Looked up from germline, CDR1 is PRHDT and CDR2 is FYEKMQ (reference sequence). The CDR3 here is CASSFGLAGEQYF. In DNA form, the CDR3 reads TGTGCCAGCAGCTTCGGACTAGCGGGCGAGCAGTACTTC.

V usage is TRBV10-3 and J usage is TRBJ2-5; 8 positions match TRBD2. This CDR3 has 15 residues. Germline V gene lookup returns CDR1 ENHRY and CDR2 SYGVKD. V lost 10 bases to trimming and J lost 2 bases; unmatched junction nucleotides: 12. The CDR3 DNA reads TGTGCCAGCAGAGGCGGGGGGATTAAACAAGAGACCCAGTACTTC. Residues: CASRGGGIKQETQYF.

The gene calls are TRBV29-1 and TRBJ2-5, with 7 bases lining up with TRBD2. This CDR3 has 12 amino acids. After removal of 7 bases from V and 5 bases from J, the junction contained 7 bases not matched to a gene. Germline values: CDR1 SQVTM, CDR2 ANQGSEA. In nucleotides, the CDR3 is TGCAGCGCGCGGGGGTTCGCGGAGACCCAGTACTTC. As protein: CSARGFAETQYF.

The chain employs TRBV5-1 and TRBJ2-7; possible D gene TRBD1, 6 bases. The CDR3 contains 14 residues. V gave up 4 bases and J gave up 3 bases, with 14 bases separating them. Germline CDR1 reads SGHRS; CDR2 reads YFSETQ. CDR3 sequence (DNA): TGCGCCAGCAGCCCGGGGACAAAAGGCTACGAGCAGTACTTC. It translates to CASSPGTKGYEQYF.

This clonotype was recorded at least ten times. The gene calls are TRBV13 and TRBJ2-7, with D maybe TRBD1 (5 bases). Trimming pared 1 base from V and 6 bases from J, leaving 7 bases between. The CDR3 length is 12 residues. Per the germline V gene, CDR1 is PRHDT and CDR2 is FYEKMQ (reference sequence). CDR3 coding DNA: TGTGCCAGCAGCTTAGTCAGGGCCGAGCAGTACTTC. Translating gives CASSLVRAEQYF. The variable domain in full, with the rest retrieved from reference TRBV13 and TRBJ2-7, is AAGVIQSPRHLIKEKRETATLKCYPIPRHDTVYWYQQGPGQDPQFLISFYEKMQSDKGSIPDRFSAQQFSDYHSELNMSSLELGDSALYFCASSLVRAEQYFGPGTRLTVT.

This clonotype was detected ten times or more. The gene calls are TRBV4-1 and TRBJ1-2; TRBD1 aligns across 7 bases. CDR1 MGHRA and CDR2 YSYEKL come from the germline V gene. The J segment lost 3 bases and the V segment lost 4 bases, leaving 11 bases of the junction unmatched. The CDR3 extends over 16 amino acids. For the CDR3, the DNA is TGCGCCAGCAGCCTCCTTCCGGGACAGACTCACTATGGCTACACCTTC. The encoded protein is CASSLLPGQTHYGYTF.

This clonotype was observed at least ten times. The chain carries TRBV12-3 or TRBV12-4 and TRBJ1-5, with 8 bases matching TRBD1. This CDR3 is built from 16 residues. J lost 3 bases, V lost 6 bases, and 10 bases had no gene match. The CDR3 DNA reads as TGTGCCAGCAGCGCAGCAGGGGGCCACGCCAATCAGCCCCAGCATTTT. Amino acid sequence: CASSAAGGHANQPQHF.

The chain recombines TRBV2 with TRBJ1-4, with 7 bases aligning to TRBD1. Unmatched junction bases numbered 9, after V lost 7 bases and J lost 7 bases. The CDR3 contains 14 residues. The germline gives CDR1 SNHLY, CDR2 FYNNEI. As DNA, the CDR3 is TGTGCCAGCACCGAACAGGGGCGAGGTGAAAAACTGTTTTTT. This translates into CASTEQGRGEKLFF.

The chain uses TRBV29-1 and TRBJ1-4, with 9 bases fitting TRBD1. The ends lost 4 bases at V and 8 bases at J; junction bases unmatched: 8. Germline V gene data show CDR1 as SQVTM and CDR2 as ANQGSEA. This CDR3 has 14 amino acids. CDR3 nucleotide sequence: TGCAGCGTTGCCGGGACAGGGTCGATGGAAAAACTGTTTTTT. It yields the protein CSVAGTGSMEKLFF.

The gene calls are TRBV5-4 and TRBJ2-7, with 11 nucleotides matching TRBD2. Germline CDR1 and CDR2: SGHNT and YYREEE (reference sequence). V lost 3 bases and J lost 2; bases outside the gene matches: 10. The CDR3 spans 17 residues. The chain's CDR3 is CASSSPSGGIRAYEQYF. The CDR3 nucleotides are TGTGCCAGCAGCTCCCCTAGCGGGGGGATACGGGCCTACGAGCAGTACTTC.

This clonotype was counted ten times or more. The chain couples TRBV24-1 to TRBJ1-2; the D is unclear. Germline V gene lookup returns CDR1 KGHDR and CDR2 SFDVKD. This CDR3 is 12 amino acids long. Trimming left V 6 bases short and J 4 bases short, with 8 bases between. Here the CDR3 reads CATSPGSYGYTF. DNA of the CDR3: TGTGCCACCAGTCCGGGATCCTATGGCTACACCTTC.

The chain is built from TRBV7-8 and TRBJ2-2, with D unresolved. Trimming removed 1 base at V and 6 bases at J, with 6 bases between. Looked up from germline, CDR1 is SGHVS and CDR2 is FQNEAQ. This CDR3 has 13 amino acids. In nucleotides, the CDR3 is TGTGCCAGCAGCTTAGTCATGGCCGGGGAGCTGTTTTTT. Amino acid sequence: CASSLVMAGELFF.

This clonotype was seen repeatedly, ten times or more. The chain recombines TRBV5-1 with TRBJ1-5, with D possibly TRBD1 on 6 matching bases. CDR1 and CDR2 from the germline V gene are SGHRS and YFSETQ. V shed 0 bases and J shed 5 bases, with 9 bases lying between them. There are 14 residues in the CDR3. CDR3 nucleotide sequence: TGCGCCAGCAGCTTGGGGGAGGGGGATCAGCCCCAGCATTTT. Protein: CASSLGEGDQPQHF.

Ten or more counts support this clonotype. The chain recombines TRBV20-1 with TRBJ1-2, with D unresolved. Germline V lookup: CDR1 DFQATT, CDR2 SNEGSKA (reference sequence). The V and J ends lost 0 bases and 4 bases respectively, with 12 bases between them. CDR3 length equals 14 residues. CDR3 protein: CSAREERSFYGYTF. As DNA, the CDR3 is TGCAGTGCTAGAGAAGAGCGTAGCTTCTATGGCTACACCTTC.

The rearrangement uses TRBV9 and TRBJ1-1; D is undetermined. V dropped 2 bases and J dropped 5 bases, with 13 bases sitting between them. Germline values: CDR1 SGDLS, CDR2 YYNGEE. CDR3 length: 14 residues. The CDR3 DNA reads TGTGCCAGCAGCGTCCGCCGCGGGTCGACTGAAGCTTTCTTT. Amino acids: CASSVRRGSTEAFF.

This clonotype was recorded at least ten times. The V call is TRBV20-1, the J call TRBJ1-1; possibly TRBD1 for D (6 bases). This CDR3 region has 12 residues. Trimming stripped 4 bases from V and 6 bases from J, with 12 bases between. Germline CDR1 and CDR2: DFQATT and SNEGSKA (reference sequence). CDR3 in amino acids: CSAMSGTPEAFF. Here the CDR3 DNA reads TGCAGTGCTATGTCGGGGACACCTGAAGCTTTCTTT.

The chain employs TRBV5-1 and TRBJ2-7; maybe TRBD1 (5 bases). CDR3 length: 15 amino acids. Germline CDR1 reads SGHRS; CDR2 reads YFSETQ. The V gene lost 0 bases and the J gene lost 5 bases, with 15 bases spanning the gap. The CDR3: CASSLVWGAGDEQYF. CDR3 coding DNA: TGCGCCAGCAGCTTGGTGTGGGGCGCTGGCGACGAGCAGTACTTC.

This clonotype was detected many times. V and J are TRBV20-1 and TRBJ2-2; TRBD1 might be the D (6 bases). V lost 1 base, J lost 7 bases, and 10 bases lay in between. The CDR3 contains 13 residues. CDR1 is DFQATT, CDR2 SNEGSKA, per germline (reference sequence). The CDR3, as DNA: TGCAGTGCTAGAGCCACAGGGAGCGGGGAGCTGTTTTTT. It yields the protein CSARATGSGELFF.